This entry lists 10 T cell receptor beta chains sequenced from one sample in a study of CD8+ T cells in alopecia areata. The sorting of pooled cutaneous lymph node cells relied on CD4, CD8alpha, NKG2D, NKG2ACE and other markers. Isolated RNA was reverse transcribed into cDNA used as the sequencing template. Only in-frame clones appear in the TCRdb table, and some are missing; sequencing was by immunoSEQ multiplex PCR. This repertoire holds 270,000 or so clones, and none appear only once. Input material: CD4+ T cells sorted from a lymph node. The receptors come from a C3H/HeJ mouse with alopecia areata. For this mouse line, the MHC haplotype is H2-k.

A remark on this clone: The germline and genes are mouse ones. The read ends 4 residues before the CDR3 terminus; that terminus is restored from the germline J gene. V usage is TRBV13-1 and J usage is TRBJ2-7; 10 nucleotides agree with TRBD2. The CDR3 runs to 14 residues. V was pared by 5 bases and J by 0 bases, with 2 bases of the junction left unmatched. Germline loops: CDR1 NSHNY, CDR2 SYGAGN. CDR3 residues: CASRGTGVSYEQYF. Incomplete CDR3 DNA: TGTGCCAGCAGAGGGACTGGGGTCTCCTAT.

A note on this clone: Mouse gene names and germline throughout. Read coverage stops 4 residues before the CDR3 terminus; the germline J gene supplies the remainder. V gene TRBV13-1 combines with J gene TRBJ2-7; 7 bases line up with TRBD1. Germline V gene data show CDR1 as NSHNY and CDR2 as SYGAGN. V dropped 0 bases and J dropped 0; count of bases not matched to a gene: 6. The CDR3 has 16 amino acids. The CDR3 spells CASSDVRGQSSYEQYF. The sequenced CDR3 bases are TGTGCCAGCAGTGATGTCCGGGGACAGAGCTCCTAT.

Only a few counts were recorded for this clone. Gene names follow the mouse nomenclature. The sequenced fragment ends 4 residues before the CDR3 boundary, so the rest is inferred from the germline J gene. The gene calls are TRBV13-1 and TRBJ2-2; tentatively, D is TRBD1 (6 bases). V lost 5 bases and J lost 4, with 9 bases in between. This CDR3 contains 13 residues. Germline loops: CDR1 NSHNY, CDR2 SYGAGN. This chain's CDR3 is CASRQGGTGQLYF. CDR3 bases read: TGTGCCAGCAGACAGGGCGGCACCGGG.

With respect to this clone: The gene symbols are mouse symbols. The CDR3 extends 4 residues past the end of the read, so its final part is completed from the germline J gene. The sample carries other DNA sequences with the same CDR3. The chain links TRBV19 to TRBJ2-3; TRBD1 matches 7 bases. Looked up from germline, CDR1 is FNHDT and CDR2 is SITEND (reference sequence). The J segment lost 1 base and the V segment lost 4 bases, leaving 3 bases of the junction unmatched. There are 14 residues in the CDR3. The CDR3 region is CASSRQGGAETLYF. The sequenced CDR3 bases are TGTGCCAGCAGTCGACAGGGTGGTGCAGAA.

This clone turned up a few times. The gene names here belong to mouse. The sequenced fragment ends 3 residues before the CDR3 boundary, so the rest is inferred from the germline J gene. The chain uses TRBV19 and TRBJ1-6; TRBD1 matches 7 bases. TRBJ1-6 is known as an ORF, though its function is uncertain. J was trimmed by 4 bases and V by 4 bases; bases with no gene match: 8. The CDR3 loop spans 16 amino acids. Germline V gives CDR1 FNHDT, CDR2 SITEND (reference sequence). Partial CDR3 DNA: TGTGCCAGCAGTCCTTTACCGGGACAGTATAATTCGCCC. This translates into CASSPLPGQYNSP. The CDR3 as a whole reads CASSPLPGQYNSPLYF.

The sample holds a few counts of this clone. The genes and germline here are from mouse. The observed sequence ends 4 residues before the CDR3 terminus, with the missing tail filled in from the germline J gene. In the same sample, other DNA sequences code for this CDR3. The chain carries TRBV13-1 and TRBJ2-5; D is unclear. The CDR3 length is 14 residues. Germline V lookup: CDR1 NSHNY, CDR2 SYGAGN. V lost 3 bases, J lost 0 bases, and 8 bases lay in between. CDR3 sequence: CASSGTINQDTQYF. Partial CDR3 DNA: TGTGCCAGCAGTGGCACAATTAACCAAGAC.

Turning to this clone: The gene names here belong to mouse. The CDR3 end falls 3 residues outside the read, so it is completed with the germline J gene. This chain uses TRBV13-2 with TRBJ1-6; TRBD1 is a possible D gene (5 bases). TRBJ1-6 is classed as an ORF, of uncertain function. Per the germline V gene, CDR1 is NNHNN and CDR2 is SYGAGS (reference sequence). V gave up 0 bases and J gave up 1 base, with 8 bases separating them. This CDR3 comprises 16 residues. The CDR3 spells CASGDAGHSYNSPLYF. CDR3 DNA (partial): TGTGCCAGCGGTGATGCAGGGCACTCCTATAATTCGCCC.

As for this clone: Gene names denote mouse genes. The read ends 4 residues shy of where the CDR3 ends; the end is completed using the germline J gene. The chain carries TRBV31 and TRBJ2-2, with 8 bases matching TRBD1. Per germline, CDR1 GKSSPN and CDR2 SITVG. V was pared by 8 bases and J by 2 bases, with 7 bases of the junction left unmatched. This CDR3 is built from 14 residues. CDR3 loop: CARPQGANTGQLYF. Incomplete CDR3 DNA: TGTGCCCGACCTCAGGGGGCGAACACCGGG.

Details on this clone: Gene names denote mouse genes. Coverage ceases 3 residues before the CDR3 finishes, and the germline J gene fills in the end. Other DNA sequences within the sample encode an identical CDR3. The chain couples TRBV5 to TRBJ1-6, with D unclear. TRBJ1-6 is given ORF status, its function remaining uncertain. CDR3 size: 16 residues. Germline V gene data show CDR1 as LGHNA and CDR2 as YNLKQL (reference sequence). Between the trimmed V and J ends, which lost 0 bases and 1 base, there was a span of 7 bases. CDR3 residues: CASSQDPGSYNSPLYF. The covered CDR3 bases are TGTGCCAGCAGCCAAGATCCAGGATCCTATAATTCGCCC.

On this clone itself: Genes here carry mouse names. Coverage ceases 3 residues before the CDR3 finishes, and the germline J gene fills in the end. J is TRBJ1-6 and V is TRBV19; D uncertain. TRBJ1-6 is labeled an ORF, and its function is uncertain. Germline V gene lookup returns CDR1 FNHDT and CDR2 SITEND (reference sequence). The CDR3 consists of 14 residues. V was shortened by 2 bases and J by 7 bases, with 10 bases between the two germline ends. The sequenced part of the CDR3 DNA is TGTGCCAGCAGTATTCTGGGGAGGAATTCGCCC. Translated, it gives CASSILGRNSP. In full, the CDR3 reads CASSILGRNSPLYF.